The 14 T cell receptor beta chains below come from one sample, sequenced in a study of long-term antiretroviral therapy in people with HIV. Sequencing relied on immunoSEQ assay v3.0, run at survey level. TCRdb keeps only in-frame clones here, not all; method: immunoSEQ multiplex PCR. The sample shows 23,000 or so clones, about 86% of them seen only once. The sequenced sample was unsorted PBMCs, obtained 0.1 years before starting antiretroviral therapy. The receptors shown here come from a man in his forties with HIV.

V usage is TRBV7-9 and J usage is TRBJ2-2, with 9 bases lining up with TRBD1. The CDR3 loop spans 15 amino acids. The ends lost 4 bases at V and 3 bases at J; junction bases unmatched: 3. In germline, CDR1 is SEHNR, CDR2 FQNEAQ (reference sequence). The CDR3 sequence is CASSSRTGDTGELFF. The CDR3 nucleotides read TGTGCCAGCAGCTCCCGGACAGGGGACACCGGGGAGCTGTTTTTT.

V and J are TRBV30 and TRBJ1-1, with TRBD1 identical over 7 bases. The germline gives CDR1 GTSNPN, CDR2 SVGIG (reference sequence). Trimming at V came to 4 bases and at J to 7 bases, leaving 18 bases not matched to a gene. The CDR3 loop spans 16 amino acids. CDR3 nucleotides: TGTGCCTGGACCAAACTCGGACAGGTGGGAACAGGTGAAGCTTTCTTT. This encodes CAWTKLGQVGTGEAFF.

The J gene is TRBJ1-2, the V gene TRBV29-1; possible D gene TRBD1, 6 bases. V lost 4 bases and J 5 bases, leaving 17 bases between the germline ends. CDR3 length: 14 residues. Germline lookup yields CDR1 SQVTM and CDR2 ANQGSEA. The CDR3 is CSVVFDRPEYGYTF. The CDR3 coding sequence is TGCAGCGTTGTATTCGACAGGCCAGAGTATGGCTACACCTTC.

In DNA, the CDR3 is TGTGCCAGCAGCTGGGGGACGGAGACCTACGAGCAGTACTTC. Encoded protein: CASSWGTETYEQYF. This rearrangement joins TRBV7-9 to TRBJ2-7, with D tentatively TRBD1 or TRBD2 (5 bases each). CDR1 is SEHNR, CDR2 FQNEAQ, per germline (reference sequence). There are 14 residues in the CDR3. Trimming removed 4 bases at V and 2 bases at J, with 12 bases between.

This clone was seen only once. The CDR3 DNA follows: TGCGCCAGCAGATCGCCCGGACTAGCGGGGGGTAGGACCGGGGAGCTGTTTTTT. Translation gives CASRSPGLAGGRTGELFF. This sequence joins TRBV5-1 and TRBJ2-2, with 14 bases identical to TRBD2. The V and J ends lost 5 bases and 5 bases, in that order; junction bases with no gene match: 11. Germline values: CDR1 SGHRS, CDR2 YFSETQ. This CDR3 is 18 amino acids long.

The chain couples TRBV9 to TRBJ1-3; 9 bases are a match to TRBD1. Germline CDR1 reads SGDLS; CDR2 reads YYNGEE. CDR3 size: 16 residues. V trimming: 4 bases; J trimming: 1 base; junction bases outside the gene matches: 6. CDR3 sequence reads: CASSRDRVASGNTIYF. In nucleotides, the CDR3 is TGTGCCAGCAGCAGGGACAGGGTTGCTTCTGGAAACACCATATATTTT.

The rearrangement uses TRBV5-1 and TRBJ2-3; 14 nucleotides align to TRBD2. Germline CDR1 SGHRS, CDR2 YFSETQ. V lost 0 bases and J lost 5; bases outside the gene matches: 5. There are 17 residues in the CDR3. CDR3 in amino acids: CASSLEGLAGEGDTQYF. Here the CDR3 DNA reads TGCGCCAGCAGCTTGGAGGGACTAGCGGGAGAAGGAGATACGCAGTATTTT.

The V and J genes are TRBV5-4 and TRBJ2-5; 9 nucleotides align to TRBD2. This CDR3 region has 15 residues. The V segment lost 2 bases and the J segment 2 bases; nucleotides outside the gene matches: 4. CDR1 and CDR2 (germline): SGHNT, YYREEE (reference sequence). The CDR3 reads CASSFFAGGQETQYF. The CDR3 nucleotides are TGTGCCAGCAGCTTCTTCGCGGGGGGGCAAGAGACCCAGTACTTC.

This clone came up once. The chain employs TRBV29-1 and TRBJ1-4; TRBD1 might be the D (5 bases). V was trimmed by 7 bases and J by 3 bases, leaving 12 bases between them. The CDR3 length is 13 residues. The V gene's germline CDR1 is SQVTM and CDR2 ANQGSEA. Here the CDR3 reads CSAMRDPNEKLFF. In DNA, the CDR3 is TGCAGCGCCATGAGGGACCCTAATGAAAAACTGTTTTTT.

CDR3 protein: CAPRVRAKNIQYF. CDR3 sequence (DNA): TGTGCCCCCCGGGTAAGGGCCAAAAACATTCAGTACTTC. The gene calls are TRBV5-8 and TRBJ2-4; unclear D gene. Germline V gives CDR1 SGHTS, CDR2 YDEGEE. The V end lost 10 bases, the J end lost 1 base, and 12 bases lay between the germline ends. The CDR3 length is 13 residues.

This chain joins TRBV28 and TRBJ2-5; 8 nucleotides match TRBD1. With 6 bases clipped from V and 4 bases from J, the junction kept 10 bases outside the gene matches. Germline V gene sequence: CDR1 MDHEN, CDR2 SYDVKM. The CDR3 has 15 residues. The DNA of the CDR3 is TGTGCCAGCAGGCACCCACAGGGGGGAGGAGAGACCCAGTACTTC. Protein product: CASRHPQGGGETQYF.

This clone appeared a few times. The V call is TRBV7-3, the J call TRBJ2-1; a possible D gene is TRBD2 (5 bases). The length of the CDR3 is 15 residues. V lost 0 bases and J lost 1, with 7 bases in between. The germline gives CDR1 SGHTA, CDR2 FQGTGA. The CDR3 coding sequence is TGTGCCAGCAGCTTAACTCCGGGATCCTACAATGAGCAGTTCTTC. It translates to CASSLTPGSYNEQFF.

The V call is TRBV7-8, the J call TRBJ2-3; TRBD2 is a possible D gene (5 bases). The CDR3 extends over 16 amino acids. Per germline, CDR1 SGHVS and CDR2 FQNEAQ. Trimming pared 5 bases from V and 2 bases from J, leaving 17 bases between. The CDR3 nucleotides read TGTGCCAGCAGCCCCACCTCGGGGTGGGACACAGATACGCAGTATTTT. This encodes CASSPTSGWDTDTQYF.

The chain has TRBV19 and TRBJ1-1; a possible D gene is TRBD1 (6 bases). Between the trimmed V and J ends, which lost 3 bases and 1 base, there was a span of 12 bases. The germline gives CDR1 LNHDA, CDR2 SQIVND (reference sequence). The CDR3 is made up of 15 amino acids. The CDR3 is CASSMPAGENTEAFF. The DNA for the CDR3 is TGTGCCAGTAGTATGCCGGCAGGGGAGAACACTGAAGCTTTCTTT.